The 32 T cell receptor beta chains in this list originate from one sample, sequenced in a study of blood T cell repertoires in COVID-19. TCRdb's copy holds only in-frame clones and misses some; the assay was immunoSEQ multiplex PCR. The table records a few hundred thousand clones, approximately 84% of them present only once. The sequenced sample consisted of PBMCs or T cells enriched from blood (not recorded which). These receptors all stem from a man aged 50 or older who had recovered from COVID-19.

This clone is a singleton in its sample. The chain recombines TRBV6-2 or TRBV6-3 with TRBJ1-6, with D possibly matching TRBD1 (6 bases). Germline lookup yields CDR1 MNHEY and CDR2 SVGEGT. The CDR3 has 16 amino acids. Trimming left V 5 bases short and J 10 bases short, with 21 bases between. CDR3 bases: TGTGCCAGCAGTGCCTGGACAGACCCTTTCCGGTCACCCCTCCACTTT. Translation gives CASSAWTDPFRSPLHF.

The chain links TRBV24-1 to TRBJ2-4; D is possibly TRBD1 (5 bases). Germline values: CDR1 KGHDR, CDR2 SFDVKD. The CDR3 totals 19 residues. V lost 3 bases, J lost 8 bases, and 28 bases lay in between. Written as DNA, the CDR3 is TGTGCCACCAGTGATAATACCCCTGTATTGGGGCTGGGTAAGGACATTCAGTACTTC. Amino acids: CATSDNTPVLGLGKDIQYF.

The chain joins TRBV7-8 to TRBJ2-7, with D possibly being TRBD2 (6 bases). Germline V gene data show CDR1 as SGHVS and CDR2 as FQNEAQ. V lost 3 bases and J 0 bases, leaving 15 bases between the germline ends. This CDR3 comprises 16 residues. The chain's CDR3 is CASSFGYRELSYEQYF. The CDR3 DNA is TGTGCCAGCAGCTTCGGGTATCGGGAGCTCTCCTACGAGCAGTACTTC.

This chain connects TRBV15 to TRBJ1-1, with a tentative D call TRBD1 (5 bases). Germline values: CDR1 LNHNV, CDR2 YYDKDF (reference sequence). Trimming removed 5 bases from V and 1 base from J, with 11 bases in between. The CDR3 contains 14 residues. The CDR3 region is CATSGGIRNTEAFF. The CDR3 nucleotides read TGTGCCACCAGCGGGGGGATCCGGAACACTGAAGCTTTCTTT.

This sequence joins TRBV25-1 and TRBJ2-7; D gene unclear. Germline V gene sequence: CDR1 MGHDK, CDR2 SYGVNS. V shed 6 bases and J shed 2 bases, with 8 bases lying between them. CDR3 length: 12 residues. DNA of the CDR3: TGTGCCAGCAGCGGAGCCCCCTACGAGCAGTACTTC. Translating gives CASSGAPYEQYF.

The V gene is TRBV9, the J gene TRBJ2-7; 7 positions match TRBD1. The germline gives CDR1 SGDLS, CDR2 YYNGEE. The trim removed 3 bases at V and 3 bases at J, leaving 6 bases unmatched. The CDR3 length is 14 residues. In nucleotides, the CDR3 is TGTGCCAGCAGCGCCACAGGGGTGGGCTACGAGCAGTACTTC. Translated, it gives CASSATGVGYEQYF.

This chain links TRBV3-1 (or the pseudogene TRBV3-2) with TRBJ2-7, with TRBD1 as a possible D gene (5 bases). Trimming removed 1 base from V and 3 bases from J, with 10 bases in between. Germline CDR1 reads LGHDT; CDR2 reads YNNKEL (reference sequence). CDR3 size: 14 residues. The CDR3 region has the DNA TGTGCCAGCAGCCAAGCCGACAGATTCTACGAGCAGTACTTC. Protein: CASSQADRFYEQYF.

The chain employs TRBV7-2 and TRBJ1-3, with D maybe TRBD1 (5 bases). Trimming removed 1 base at V and 3 bases at J, with 10 bases between. The CDR3 covers 15 residues. In germline, CDR1 is SGHTA, CDR2 FQGNSA. CDR3 protein: CASSLVRGGGNTIYF. Here the CDR3 DNA reads TGTGCCAGCAGCTTAGTCCGGGGGGGTGGAAACACCATATATTTT.

This clone was counted a single time. This chain joins TRBV7-9 and TRBJ1-4; D gene ambiguous. V lost 8 bases and J lost 6, with 19 bases in between. The CDR3 runs 15 residues. Germline lookup yields CDR1 SEHNR and CDR2 FQNEAQ (reference sequence). The CDR3: CASSRISGLDEKLFF. CDR3 nucleotides: TGTGCCAGCTCGCGGATATCGGGTTTGGATGAAAAACTGTTTTTT.

The chain has TRBV11-2 and TRBJ2-3, with TRBD2 as a possible D gene (6 bases). V shed 3 bases and J shed 2 bases, with 15 bases lying between them. CDR1 is SGHAT, CDR2 FQNNGV, per germline. The CDR3 loop spans 16 amino acids. This CDR3 reads CASSLGGLSITDTQYF. Here the CDR3 DNA reads TGTGCCAGCAGCTTGGGGGGTTTGTCTATCACAGATACGCAGTATTTT. Filled out from reference TRBV11-2 and TRBJ2-3, the complete variable domain reads EAGVAQSPRYKIIEKRQSVAFWCNPISGHATLYWYQQILGQGPKLLIQFQNNGVVDDSQLPKDRFSAERLKGVDSTLKIQPAKLEDSAVYLCASSLGGLSITDTQYFGPGTRLTVL.

This chain links TRBV10-2 with TRBJ1-1, with no clear D. Trimming removed 6 bases from V and 5 bases from J, with 19 bases in between. The CDR3 runs 15 residues. CDR1 is WSHSY, CDR2 SAAADI, per germline. The CDR3 reads CASSAEVRYGTEAFF. CDR3 nucleotides: TGCGCCAGCAGCGCGGAGGTCAGATATGGGACTGAAGCTTTCTTT.

V is TRBV2 and J is TRBJ2-7; possible D gene TRBD2, 6 bases. The CDR3 has 14 residues. In germline, CDR1 is SNHLY, CDR2 FYNNEI. Trimming cost V 4 bases and J 6 bases, with 16 bases left between them. CDR3 amino acids: CASSGSGAISEQYF. The CDR3 DNA reads TGTGCCAGCAGTGGTAGCGGCGCGATCAGCGAGCAGTACTTC.

This sequence joins TRBV5-1 and TRBJ2-7; 13 bases line up with TRBD2. J gave up 2 bases and V 5 bases, and 4 bases lay outside the gene matches. The CDR3 loop spans 15 amino acids. Per germline, CDR1 SGHRS and CDR2 YFSETQ. Here the CDR3 reads CASRPTSGGPYEQYF. The CDR3, as DNA: TGCGCCAGCAGACCGACTAGCGGGGGGCCCTACGAGCAGTACTTC.

This clone was recorded a few times. The rearrangement uses TRBV5-1 and TRBJ2-2; 12 nucleotides line up with TRBD2. V gave up 2 bases and J gave up 2 bases; unmatched junction bases: 10. The length of the CDR3 is 19 residues. The germline gives CDR1 SGHRS, CDR2 YFSETQ. As DNA, the CDR3 is TGCGCCAGCAGCTTCGACGGACTAGCGGGGTCCTTTAACACCGGGGAGCTGTTTTTT. It yields the protein CASSFDGLAGSFNTGELFF.

V usage is TRBV5-1 and J usage is TRBJ2-2, with D tentatively TRBD2 (5 bases). Germline CDR1 and CDR2: SGHRS and YFSETQ. Deletions cut 4 bases from V and 3 bases from J, with 13 bases between. The CDR3 has 15 amino acids. As DNA, the CDR3 is TGCGCCAGCAGCCCCTTAGGAGCGGACACCGGGGAGCTGTTTTTT. Translation gives CASSPLGADTGELFF.

The chain uses TRBV19 and TRBJ2-7; 10 positions agree with TRBD2. This CDR3 comprises 17 residues. V shed 4 bases, J shed 5 bases, and the junction held 14 bases outside the gene matches. Germline V gene lookup returns CDR1 LNHDA and CDR2 SQIVND (reference sequence). CDR3 nucleotides: TGTGCCAGTAGTAATCCCTACCCGGGACTAGCGAGACACGAGCAGTACTTC. It is translated as CASSNPYPGLARHEQYF. The full variable domain, with the rest looked up from reference TRBV19 and TRBJ2-7, is DGGITQSPKYLFRKEGQNVTLSCEQNLNHDAMYWYRQDPGQGLRLIYYSQIVNDFQKGDIAEGYSVSREKKESFPLTVTSAQKNPTAFYLCASSNPYPGLARHEQYFGPGTRLTVT.

The V gene is TRBV5-5, the J gene TRBJ2-5; TRBD2 matches at 10 bases. Germline assignment: CDR1 SGHKS and CDR2 YYEKEE (reference sequence). CDR3 size: 14 residues. Trimming took 0 bases from V and 5 from J; bases not matched to a gene: 1. The CDR3 region is CASSLGGLAETQYF. CDR3 DNA sequence: TGTGCCAGCAGCTTGGGGGGACTAGCGGAGACCCAGTACTTC.

V gene TRBV5-1 combines with J gene TRBJ1-2; TRBD1 matches 9 bases. Germline V gene lookup returns CDR1 SGHRS and CDR2 YFSETQ. Unmatched junction bases numbered 11, after V lost 2 bases and J lost 9 bases. The CDR3 length is 15 residues. CDR3 in amino acids: CASSFGGQGPISYTF. In DNA, the CDR3 is TGCGCCAGCAGCTTCGGGGGACAGGGACCAATAAGCTACACCTTC.

This clone was observed once. This chain links TRBV24-1 with TRBJ1-4, with 9 bases fitting TRBD1. V was clipped by 2 bases and J by 8 bases; unmatched bases: 5. This CDR3 has 15 amino acids. CDR1 is KGHDR, CDR2 SFDVKD, per germline. CDR3 amino acids: CATSDSDRGREKLFF. The CDR3 nucleotides are TGTGCCACCAGTGATTCGGACAGGGGTAGAGAAAAACTGTTTTTT.

The chain uses TRBV7-3 and TRBJ2-2; TRBD2 matches 10 bases. The CDR3 loop spans 18 amino acids. CDR1 and CDR2 (germline): SGHTA, FQGTGA. The trim removed 2 bases at V and 4 bases at J, leaving 10 bases unmatched. The CDR3 DNA follows: TGTGCCAGCAGCTTACTACTAGCGGGAAGGAACGGCACCGGGGAGCTGTTTTTT. Amino acid sequence: CASSLLLAGRNGTGELFF.

This chain connects TRBV7-8 to TRBJ2-1; the D gene is possibly TRBD1 (7 bases). The germline V gene has CDR1 SGHVS and CDR2 FQNEAQ. Between the trimmed V and J ends, which lost 5 bases and 4 bases, there was a span of 15 bases. There are 15 residues in the CDR3. The CDR3 nucleotides are TGTGCCAGCAGCCGACAGGGAGGTGCTTACAATGAGCAGTTCTTC. Its translation: CASSRQGGAYNEQFF.

In its sample, this clone was seen a few times. The chain employs TRBV6-5 and TRBJ2-7, with a possible D match to TRBD2 (6 bases). The CDR3 has 15 amino acids. V shed 8 bases and J shed 0 bases, with 17 bases lying between them. Per germline, CDR1 MNHEY and CDR2 SVGAGI. Here the CDR3 reads CASQLKGGPSYEQYF. CDR3 in DNA: TGTGCCAGCCAGCTTAAGGGAGGACCCTCCTACGAGCAGTACTTC.

This chain connects TRBV7-2 to TRBJ2-5; TRBD2 aligns across 7 bases. The CDR3 has 15 residues. V trimming: 5 bases; J trimming: 5 bases; junction bases outside the gene matches: 11. Germline CDR1 and CDR2: SGHTA and FQGNSA. The CDR3 loop is CASSRAGGLFETQYF. The CDR3 DNA reads as TGTGCCAGCAGCAGAGCCGGGGGGTTATTTGAGACCCAGTACTTC.

The rearrangement joins TRBV5-1 to TRBJ2-7; 9 nucleotides agree with TRBD2. Unmatched junction bases numbered 11, after V lost 4 bases and J lost 3 bases. CDR1 SGHRS and CDR2 YFSETQ come from the germline V gene. The CDR3 sequence is 16 residues long. This CDR3 reads CASSRGTGTSFYEQYF. The DNA of the CDR3 is TGCGCCAGCAGCCGGGGGACCGGGACTAGCTTCTACGAGCAGTACTTC. Complete variable domain (other parts from reference TRBV5-1 and TRBJ2-7): KAGVTQTPRYLIKTRGQQVTLSCSPISGHRSVSWYQQTPGQGLQFLFEYFSETQRNKGNFPGRFSGRQFSNSRSEMNVSTLELGDSALYLCASSRGTGTSFYEQYFGPGTRLTVT.

The chain has TRBV18 and TRBJ2-3; the match to TRBD1 covers 7 bases. This CDR3 region has 15 residues. Germline lookup yields CDR1 KGHSH and CDR2 LQKENI. V was pared by 6 bases and J by 6 bases, with 12 bases of the junction left unmatched. Written as DNA, the CDR3 is TGTGCCAGCTCGCAACAGGGGCCCCCGGGTGATACGCAGTATTTT. Its translation: CASSQQGPPGDTQYF.

The chain carries TRBV30 and TRBJ1-2, with D perhaps TRBD1 (5 bases). Germline V CDR1 and CDR2: GTSNPN, SVGIG (reference sequence). The CDR3 runs 11 residues. The ends were cut back, 0 bases at V and 7 bases at J, with 6 bases in the middle. The DNA of the CDR3 is TGTGCCTGGAGTGTAACAGGTGGCTACACCTTC. Translation gives CAWSVTGGYTF.

This clone was picked up one time. V gene TRBV7-8 combines with J gene TRBJ2-1; 7 nucleotides agree with TRBD2. After removal of 7 bases from V and 2 bases from J, the junction contained 5 bases not matched to a gene. Germline CDR1 reads SGHVS; CDR2 reads FQNEAQ. The CDR3 spans 14 residues. In DNA, the CDR3 is TGTGCCAGCATGAAGGGAGGGGCCTACAATGAGCAGTTCTTC. This codes for CASMKGGAYNEQFF. Full variable domain (outside the CDR3, taken from reference TRBV7-8 and TRBJ2-1): GAGVSQSPRYKVAKRGQDVALRCDPISGHVSLFWYQQALGQGPEFLTYFQNEAQLDKSGLPSDRFFAERPEGSVSTLKIQRTQQEDSAVYLCASMKGGAYNEQFFGPGTRLTVL.

The chain uses TRBV20-1 and TRBJ2-7; TRBD2 is a possible D gene (6 bases). Germline V gene data show CDR1 as DFQATT and CDR2 as SNEGSKA (reference sequence). The CDR3 sequence is 15 residues long. V dropped 3 bases and J dropped 0 bases, with 15 bases sitting between them. CDR3: CSASFGGASSYEQYF. The CDR3 bases are TGCAGTGCTAGTTTTGGAGGGGCCAGCTCCTACGAGCAGTACTTC.

This chain joins TRBV27 and TRBJ1-5; possibly TRBD1 for D (5 bases). V shed 6 bases and J shed 0 bases, with 15 bases lying between them. CDR1 and CDR2 from the germline V gene are MNHEY and SMNVEV (reference sequence). The CDR3 is 16 amino acids. CDR3 nucleotide sequence: TGTGCCAGCAGGAAGGAGGGGAGATTTAGCAATCAGCCCCAGCATTTT. Its translation: CASRKEGRFSNQPQHF.

This sequence joins TRBV2 and TRBJ1-1; 7 nucleotides align to TRBD1. The germline V gene has CDR1 SNHLY and CDR2 FYNNEI. The ends lost 6 bases at V and 3 bases at J; junction bases unmatched: 4. This CDR3 contains 13 residues. As DNA, the CDR3 is TGTGCCAGCAGAAGACAGGGCGACACTGAAGCTTTCTTT. It specifies CASRRQGDTEAFF.

The chain employs TRBV30 and TRBJ2-4; D is perhaps TRBD2 (5 bases). Germline V gene sequence: CDR1 GTSNPN, CDR2 SVGIG (reference sequence). V was clipped by 2 bases and J by 6 bases, with 11 bases between them. CDR3 length: 13 residues. The CDR3, as DNA: TGTGCCTGGAGTTGGCCCGGAGGAAACATTCAGTACTTC. This sequence encodes CAWSWPGGNIQYF.

The chain combines TRBV10-3 with TRBJ1-2, with 7 bases matching TRBD1. Germline CDR1 reads ENHRY; CDR2 reads SYGVKD. CDR3 length equals 15 residues. Trimming took 9 bases from V and 4 from J; bases not matched to a gene: 14. The CDR3 DNA reads TGTGCCATATCCCCATCGGGACAGTCCCTCTATGGCTACACCTTC. It codes for CAISPSGQSLYGYTF.